This T cell receptor (beta chain) was recovered during a study of cytomegalovirus exposure and HLA in healthy donors. Primers for the PCR totalled 60 Vbeta and 13 Jbeta. In the source study's methods: Later, 65 million to 90 million unique TCR beta chains were counted in an analysis, and 8.5 million to 13 million of them were shared. Repertoires were generated with immunoSEQ multiplex PCR, while TCRdb's copy carries only in-frame clones and drops some. V, J and clone size were drawn from that table, and D and trimming were deduced from the DNA. The table lists under 150,000 clones, more than 80% of them singletons. Trimming cost V 7 bases and J 7 bases, with 8 bases left between them. This CDR3 has 10 residues. CDR1 SQVTM and CDR2 ANQGSEA come from the germline V gene.

The source material was PBMCs. The sequence derives from a male donor in good health and CMV-seronegative. The chain carries TRBV29-1 and TRBJ2-1; no reliable D call. CDR3 coding DNA: TGCAGCGCCGCGCGGAATGAGCAGTTCTTC. Translation gives CSAARNEQFF.